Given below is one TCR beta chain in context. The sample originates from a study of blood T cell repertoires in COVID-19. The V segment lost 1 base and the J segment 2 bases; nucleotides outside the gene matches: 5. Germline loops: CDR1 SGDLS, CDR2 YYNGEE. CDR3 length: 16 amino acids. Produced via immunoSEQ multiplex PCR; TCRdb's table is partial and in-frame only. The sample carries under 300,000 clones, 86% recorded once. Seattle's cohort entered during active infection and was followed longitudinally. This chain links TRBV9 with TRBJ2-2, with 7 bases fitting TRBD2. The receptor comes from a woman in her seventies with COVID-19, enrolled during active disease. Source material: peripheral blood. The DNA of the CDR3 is TGTGCCAGCAGCGTAAACGGGGGGTCAAACACCGGGGAGCTGTTTTTT. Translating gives CASSVNGGSNTGELFF.